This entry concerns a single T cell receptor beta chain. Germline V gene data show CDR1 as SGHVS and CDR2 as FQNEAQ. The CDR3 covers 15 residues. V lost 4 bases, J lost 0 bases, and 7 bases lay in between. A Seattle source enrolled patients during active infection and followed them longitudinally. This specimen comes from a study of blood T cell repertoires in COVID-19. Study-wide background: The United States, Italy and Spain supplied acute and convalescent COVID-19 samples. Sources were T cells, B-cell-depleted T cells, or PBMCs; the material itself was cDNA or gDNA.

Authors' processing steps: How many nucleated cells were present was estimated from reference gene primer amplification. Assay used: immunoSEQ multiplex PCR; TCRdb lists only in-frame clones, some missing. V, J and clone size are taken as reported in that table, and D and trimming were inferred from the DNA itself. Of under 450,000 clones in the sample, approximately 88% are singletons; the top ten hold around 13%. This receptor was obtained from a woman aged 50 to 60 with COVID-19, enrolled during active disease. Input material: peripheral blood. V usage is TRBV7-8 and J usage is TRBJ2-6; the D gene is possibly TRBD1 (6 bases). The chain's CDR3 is CASSYRASGANVLTF. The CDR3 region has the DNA TGTGCCAGCAGCTACAGGGCCTCTGGGGCCAACGTCCTGACTTTC.